These T cell receptor beta chains were read from a single sample in a study of CD8+CD57+ T cells in acquired aplastic anemia. In TCRdb, the reads were re-called with MiXCR into one record per CDR3 protein. The table includes approximately 270,000 distinct CDR3 sequences, roughly 50% detected once. Sample: sorted CD4+, CD8+, or CD8+CD57+ T cells (not recorded which) from PBMCs. Receptors were obtained from a human donor with severe aplastic anemia or a healthy control (not recorded which). The CDR3 runs from the conserved cysteine through the conserved F or W. A D gene is named only where the DNA matches it firmly. Some rows have no size entry. The others give once, few or many, or a class for an expanded clone.

d_gene	j_gene	v_gene	abundance	CDR3nt	CDR3aa
TRBD1	TRBJ1-1	TRBV15	many	TGTGCCACCAGCTTCCAGACAGGGAATACTGAAGCTTTCTTT	CATSFQTGNTEAFF
.	TRBJ2-1	TRBV10-3	.	TGTGCCATCAGCTTAGGGACCGGCAGGAATGAGCAGTTCTTC	CAISLGTGRNEQFF
.	TRBJ2-2	TRBV7-8	.	TGTGCCAGCAGCCATGGGTGGGGGGAGCTGTTTTTT	CASSHGWGELFF
.	TRBJ2-3	TRBV7-2	.	TGTGCCAGCAGCCGAGGAGGCACAGATACGCAGTATTTT	CASSRGGTDTQYF
.	TRBJ2-5	TRBV15	many	TGTGCCACCAGCAGCTCCAGGACCATCCTGTGGGAGACCCAGTACTTC	CATSSSRTILWETQYF
.	TRBJ2-4	TRBV2	many	TGTGCCAGCAGCCGGACAGAGTTTCTCAAAAACATTCAGTACTTC	CASSRTEFLKNIQYF
TRBD2	TRBJ2-7	TRBV12-3/TRBV12-4	few	TGTGCCAGCAGGGATGGGGCGGGAGTGATGTACTTC	CASRDGAGVMYF
.	TRBJ2-7	TRBV2	.	TGTGCCAGCATATTAGGGGCCCATTCCTACGAGCAGTACTTC	CASILGAHSYEQYF
.	TRBJ1-5	TRBV24-1	.	TGTGCCACCACCTCCCGGGACGGACATCAGCCCCAGCATTTT	CATTSRDGHQPQHF
TRBD1	TRBJ2-1	TRBV7-9	.	TGTGCCAGCAGCACGACGGACAGGGGCTCCTACAATGAGCAGTTCTTC	CASSTTDRGSYNEQFF
TRBD1	TRBJ1-1	TRBV2	.	TGTGCCAAGGGGACAGCCAGGGTGAACACTGAAGCTTTCTTT	CAKGTARVNTEAFF
.	TRBJ2-7	TRBV10-1	.	TGCGCCAGCCGTGTAAGGATCTCCTACGAGCAGTACTTC	CASRVRISYEQYF
.	TRBJ2-7	TRBV29-1	few	TGCAGCGTTGAGGAGGGGGATTCCTACGAGCAGTACTTC	CSVEEGDSYEQYF
.	TRBJ1-2	TRBV5-6	.	TGTGCCAGCAGCCGTGGTGCCGGGAATAGGGGCTACACCTTC	CASSRGAGNRGYTF
TRBD2	TRBJ2-1	TRBV2	many	TGTGCCAGCTGTCCCGCCGGGACTAGCGCTCAAGGTGGGCAGTTCTTC	CASCPAGTSAQGGQFF
.	TRBJ2-2	TRBV6-1	many	TGTGCCAGCAGTGAACAGGGGTCCGGGGAGCTGTTTTTT	CASSEQGSGELFF
.	TRBJ1-2	TRBV7-9	.	TGTGCCAGCAGCTACACTGGTGGCTACACCTTC	CASSYTGGYTF
.	TRBJ1-5	TRBV20-1	.	TGCAGTGCTAGAGGACCGGATCAGCCCCAGCATTTT	CSARGPDQPQHF
.	TRBJ1-1	TRBV3-1	.	TGTGCCAGCAGCCGACCCCTGGGTTCGGGGGGTGCCACTGAAGCTTTCTTT	CASSRPLGSGGATEAFF
.	TRBJ2-7	TRBV6-6	.	TGTGCCAGCAGTGCCCCTGTACCCCCTAACGAGCAGTACTTC	CASSAPVPPNEQYF
.	TRBJ2-3	TRBV7-2	many	TGTGCCAGCGGCCAGACCCCAGATACGCAGTATTTT	CASGQTPDTQYF
TRBD2	TRBJ2-2	TRBV9	few	TGTGCCAGCAGCGGAACTAGCGGGCGGACCGGGGAGCTGTTTTTT	CASSGTSGRTGELFF
.	TRBJ2-1	TRBV7-6	.	TGTGCCAGCAGCCGCATACCCCCGTCCCAGATGTCCAACAATGAGCAGTTCTTC	CASSRIPPSQMSNNEQFF
TRBD1	TRBJ1-2	TRBV10-3	.	TGTGCCATCCATCCCGACAGGGGCGACTATGGCTACACCTTC	CAIHPDRGDYGYTF
TRBD2	TRBJ2-2	TRBV7-9	.	TGTGCCAGCAGCTTAGGTTGGGGACTAGCGGTGACCGGGGAGCTGTTTTTT	CASSLGWGLAVTGELFF
TRBD1	TRBJ2-5	TRBV7-3	.	TGTGCCAGCAGCGAACAGGGGACGGAAGAGACCCAGTACTTC	CASSEQGTEETQYF
.	TRBJ2-1	TRBV10-2	.	TGCGCCAGCAGTGACCCGGACACTGACAATGAGCAGTTCTTC	CASSDPDTDNEQFF
.	TRBJ1-1	TRBV7-6	.	TGTGCCAGCAGAAGGGCAGACTCGAACACTGAAGCTTTCTTT	CASRRADSNTEAFF
.	TRBJ2-3	TRBV19	.	TGTGCCAGTAAGACAAGGGGGGGCACAGATACGCAGTATTTT	CASKTRGGTDTQYF
TRBD2	TRBJ2-3	TRBV4-3	once	TGCGCCAGCAGCCAAGATGCGGGACTAGCGGGGAGGTATTTT	CASSQDAGLAGRYF
.	TRBJ2-1	TRBV6-1	.	TGTGCCAGCAGCGACAATGAGCAGTCCTTC	CASSDNEQSF
TRBD1	TRBJ1-2	TRBV2	many	TGTGCCAGCCGGGACAGAGTTAACTATGGCTACACCTTC	CASRDRVNYGYTF
TRBD1	TRBJ2-7	TRBV18	many	TGTGCCAGCTCACACGGGGACAGGGGATACGAGCAGTACTTC	CASSHGDRGYEQYF
TRBD2	TRBJ2-1	TRBV10-3	.	TGTGCCATCAGTGGGGGACTAGATGCATACAATGAGCAGTTCTTC	CAISGGLDAYNEQFF
TRBD1	TRBJ2-3	TRBV6-5	many	TGTGCCAGCAGTACAGGGGGTTGGCGGGATACGCAGTATTTT	CASSTGGWRDTQYF
.	TRBJ2-7	TRBV7-2	once	TGTGCCAGCAGCTTAATGTACGAGCAGTACTTC	CASSLMYEQYF
TRBD1	TRBJ1-1	TRBV5-1	.	TGCGCCAGCAGCTTGGGGACAGGGGATGAAGCTTTCTTT	CASSLGTGDEAFF
.	TRBJ1-1	TRBV5-1	many	TGCGCCAGCAGCCCTTCTTACGTGGAGGGTGGTGAAGCTTTCTTT	CASSPSYVEGGEAFF
.	TRBJ2-3	TRBV12-3/TRBV12-4	.	TGTGCCAGCAGCTCCCCCCTTTGGCAGTATTTT	CASSSPLWQYF
.	TRBJ2-7	TRBV7-3	many	TGTGCCAGCAGCTCCCAACAGGGCTACGAGCAGTACTTC	CASSSQQGYEQYF
.	TRBJ1-1	TRBV10-3	few	TGTGCCACACATAGGACGAACACTGAAGCTTTCTTT	CATHRTNTEAFF
.	TRBJ2-5	TRBV12-3/TRBV12-4	.	TGTGCCAGCAGTTTAGGGACAATTGAGGAGACCCAGTGCTTC	CASSLGTIEETQCF
.	TRBJ2-3	TRBV11-3	many	TGTGCCAGCAGCTCACGTATTGGGGGCCTTCGCACAGATACGCAGTATTTT	CASSSRIGGLRTDTQYF
.	TRBJ2-7	TRBV29-1	few	TGCAGCGTTAGGCCCACGGTGCGGGACGAGCAGTACTTC	CSVRPTVRDEQYF
TRBD1	TRBJ2-7	TRBV2	.	TGTGCCAGGGACGTGGGACAGGGGGCCTACGAGCAGTACTTC	CARDVGQGAYEQYF
TRBD1	TRBJ2-7	TRBV18	many	TGTGCCAGCTCACGCGACAGGGATTCCTACGAGCAGTACTTC	CASSRDRDSYEQYF
.	TRBJ2-3	TRBV7-9	.	TGTGCCAGCAGCTTTTCAGAGGGCACAGATACGCAGTATTTT	CASSFSEGTDTQYF
.	TRBJ2-7	TRBV9	.	TGTGCCAGCAGCGTAGGTTTAGGGGGGTCTGACGAGCAGTACTTC	CASSVGLGGSDEQYF
.	TRBJ1-2	TRBV6-1	few	TGTGCCAGCAGTGAAGGGTCCAACTATGGCTCCACCTTC	CASSEGSNYGSTF
.	TRBJ2-7	TRBV19	many	TGTGCCAGTAGTATAGGACTCGAGTACGAGCAGTACTTC	CASSIGLEYEQYF
TRBD2	TRBJ2-7	TRBV7-9	.	TGTGCCAGCAGCTTAAGAGACCTAGCGGACGAGCAGTACTTC	CASSLRDLADEQYF
TRBD1	TRBJ1-1	TRBV2	once	TGTGCCAGCACCGCCCCGGGACAGATTAACACTGAAGCTTTCTTT	CASTAPGQINTEAFF
.	TRBJ2-7	TRBV29-1	.	TGCAGCGTTGAAGATGTCTACGAGCAGTACTTC	CSVEDVYEQYF